The present entry profiles one T cell receptor beta chain with its context. CDR3 length equals 17 residues. V lost 4 bases and J 2 bases, leaving 18 bases between the germline ends. Germline CDR1 SGHDT, CDR2 YYEEEE. The time point: after neoadjuvant nivolumab, at surgical resection. This sample stems from a study of neoadjuvant anti-PD-1 for oral cavity cancer. PBMC libraries mostly used around 0.5 ug of input genomic DNA, with six replicates per sample. The protocol was immunoSEQ multiplex PCR, while the TCRdb copy is restricted to in-frame clones and leaves out a portion. In the table there are 15,000 or so clones, roughly 70% of which are singletons.

The J gene is TRBJ2-2, the V gene TRBV5-6; the D gene is possibly TRBD1 (6 bases). The sample consisted of PBMCs, taken after nivolumab (anti-PD-1) treatment. The clonotype was recovered from a person aged 35-79 years with oral cavity squamous cell carcinoma. CDR3 bases: TGTGCCAGCAGCCGCCGAGACAGGACTCCAAACACCGGGGAGCTGTTTTTT. Translation: CASSRRDRTPNTGELFF.